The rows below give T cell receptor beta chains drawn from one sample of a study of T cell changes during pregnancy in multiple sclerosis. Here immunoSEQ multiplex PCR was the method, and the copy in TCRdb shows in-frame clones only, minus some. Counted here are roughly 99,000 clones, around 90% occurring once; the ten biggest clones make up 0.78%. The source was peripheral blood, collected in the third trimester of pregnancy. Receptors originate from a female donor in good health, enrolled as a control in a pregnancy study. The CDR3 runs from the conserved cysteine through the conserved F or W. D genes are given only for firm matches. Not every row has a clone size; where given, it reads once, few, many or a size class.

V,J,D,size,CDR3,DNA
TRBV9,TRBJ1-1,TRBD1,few,CASSVEDRGYTEAFF,TGTGCCAGCAGCGTAGAGGACAGGGGGTATACTGAAGCTTTCTTT
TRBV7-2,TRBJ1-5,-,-,CASSKRTEDNQPQHF,TGTGCCAGCAGCAAACGGACGGAGGATAATCAGCCCCAGCATTTT
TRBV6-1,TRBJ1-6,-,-,CASRERDGNSPLHF,TGTGCCAGCAGGGAGAGAGACGGAAATTCACCCCTCCACTTT
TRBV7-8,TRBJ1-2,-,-,CASSISSINYGYTF,TGTGCCAGCAGCATTTCTTCTATTAACTATGGCTACACCTTC
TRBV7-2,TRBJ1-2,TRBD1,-,CASSLDRTGLLYGYTF,TGTGCCAGCAGCTTAGACCGGACAGGGCTCCTCTATGGCTACACCTTC
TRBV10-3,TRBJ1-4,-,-,CAISNSATNEKLFF,TGTGCCATCAGCAACAGTGCAACTAATGAAAAACTGTTTTTT
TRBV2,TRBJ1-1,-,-,CASTRRATGFPEAFF,TGTGCCAGCACGCGTCGGGCCACAGGGTTCCCTGAAGCTTTCTTT
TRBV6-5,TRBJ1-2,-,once,CASSYGGQGYGYTF,TGTGCCAGCAGTTACGGTGGGCAGGGGTATGGCTACACCTTC
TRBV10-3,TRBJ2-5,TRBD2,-,CAISRLAEKETQYF,TGTGCCATCAGTCGACTAGCGGAGAAAGAGACCCAGTACTTC
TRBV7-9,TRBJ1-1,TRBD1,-,CASSHQQGARTEAFF,TGTGCCAGCAGTCATCAACAGGGGGCGAGGACTGAAGCTTTCTTT
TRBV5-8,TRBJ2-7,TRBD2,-,CASSLEVAGSISYEQYF,TGTGCCAGCAGCTTGGAGGTAGCGGGGAGCATTTCCTACGAGCAGTACTTC
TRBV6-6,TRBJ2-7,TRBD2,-,CASSLSSSGAYEQYF,TGTGCCAGCAGTTTATCCTCTAGCGGAGCCTACGAGCAGTACTTC
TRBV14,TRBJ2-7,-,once,CASSQIFTGTPSSYEQYF,TGTGCCAGCAGCCAAATATTTACCGGGACACCGAGCTCCTACGAGCAGTACTTC
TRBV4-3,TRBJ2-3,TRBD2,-,CASASGGAGTQYF,TGCGCCAGCGCAAGCGGGGGGGCGGGTACGCAGTATTTT
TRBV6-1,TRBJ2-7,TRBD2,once,CATGGLFYEQYF,TGTGCCACCGGGGGACTATTCTACGAGCAGTACTTC
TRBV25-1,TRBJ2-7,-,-,CASSEQTFASTYEQYF,TGTGCCAGCAGTGAACAGACTTTCGCTTCTACCTACGAGCAGTACTTC
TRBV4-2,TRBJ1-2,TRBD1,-,CASSRTGTGGEDGYTF,TGTGCCAGCAGCCGAACCGGGACAGGGGGCGAGGATGGCTACACCTTC
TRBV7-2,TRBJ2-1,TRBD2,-,CASSYRGGGDNEQFF,TGTGCCAGCAGTTATCGCGGGGGGGGCGACAATGAGCAGTTCTTC
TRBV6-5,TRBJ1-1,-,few,CASSYYRDTEAFF,TGTGCCAGCAGTTACTACAGGGACACTGAAGCTTTCTTT
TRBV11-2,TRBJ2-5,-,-,CASSFFGDSGTQYF,TGTGCCAGCAGCTTTTTTGGCGATAGCGGGACCCAGTACTTC
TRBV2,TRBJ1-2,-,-,CASHREDYGYTF,TGTGCCAGCCACCGGGAAGACTATGGCTACACCTTC
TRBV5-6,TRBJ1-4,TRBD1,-,CASSPKRQGEKLFF,TGTGCCAGCAGCCCAAAACGACAGGGCGAAAAACTGTTTTTT
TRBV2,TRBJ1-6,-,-,CASSFDSSYNSPLHF,TGTGCCAGCAGTTTTGACAGCTCCTATAATTCACCCCTCCACTTT
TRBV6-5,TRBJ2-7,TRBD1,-,CASSGQGTYEQYF,TGTGCCAGCAGTGGACAGGGGACCTACGAGCAGTACTTC
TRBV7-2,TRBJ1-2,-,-,CASSPRAGFDGYTF,TGTGCCAGCAGCCCCAGGGCCGGGTTCGATGGCTACACCTTC
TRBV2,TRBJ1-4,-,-,CASSEGTEVKLFF,TGTGCCAGCAGTGAAGGGACAGAAGTAAAACTGTTTTTT
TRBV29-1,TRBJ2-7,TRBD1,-,CSVRDRAHEQYF,TGCAGCGTGAGAGACAGGGCCCACGAGCAGTACTTC
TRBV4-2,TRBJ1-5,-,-,CASSQEMRHSNQPQHF,TGTGCCAGCAGCCAAGAAATGAGACATTCCAATCAGCCCCAGCATTTT
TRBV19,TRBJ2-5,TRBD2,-,CASSIVGSGGPQETQYF,TGTGCCAGTAGTATAGTCGGTAGCGGGGGGCCACAAGAGACCCAGTACTTC
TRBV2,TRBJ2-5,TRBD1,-,CASRADRVQETQYF,TGTGCCAGCAGGGCGGACAGGGTCCAAGAGACCCAGTACTTC
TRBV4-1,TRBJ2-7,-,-,CASSQDTGRAYEQYF,TGCGCCAGCAGCCAAGATACGGGAAGGGCCTACGAGCAGTACTTC
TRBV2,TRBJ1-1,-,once,CASSGLLPNTEAFF,TGTGCCAGCAGTGGGCTTTTACCGAACACTGAAGCTTTCTTT
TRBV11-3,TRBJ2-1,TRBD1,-,CASSPRQGAYNEQFF,TGTGCCAGCAGCCCTCGACAGGGGGCCTACAATGAGCAGTTCTTC
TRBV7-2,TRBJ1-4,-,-,CASRKEPDSLNEKLFF,TGTGCCAGCAGGAAGGAACCGGACAGTTTGAATGAAAAACTGTTTTTT
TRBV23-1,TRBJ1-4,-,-,CASSQFCQGYTTNEKLFF,TGCGCCAGCAGTCAATTCTGCCAGGGCTACACAACTAATGAAAAACTGTTTTTT
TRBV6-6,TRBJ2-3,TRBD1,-,CASRPQGGTDTQYF,TGTGCCAGCAGGCCCCAGGGGGGCACAGATACGCAGTATTTT
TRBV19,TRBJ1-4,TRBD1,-,CASSTGVGEKLFF,TGTGCCAGCTCAACAGGGGTTGGTGAAAAACTGTTTTTT
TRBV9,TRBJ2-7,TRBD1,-,CASSVDGQGTYEQYF,TGTGCCAGCAGCGTTGACGGACAGGGCACCTACGAGCAGTACTTC
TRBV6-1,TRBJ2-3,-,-,CASSEILVTGTDTQYF,TGTGCCAGCAGTGAAATTTTGGTCACAGGCACAGATACGCAGTATTTT
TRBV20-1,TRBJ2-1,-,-,CSILGHEQFF,TGCAGTATTCTAGGCCATGAGCAGTTCTTC
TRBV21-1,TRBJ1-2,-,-,CASTEGQGTYGYTF,TGTGCCAGCACCGAGGGACAGGGTACCTATGGCTACACCTTC
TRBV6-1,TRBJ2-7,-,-,CATRGILGSTYEQYF,TGTGCCACTAGAGGGATCTTGGGCAGCACCTACGAGCAGTACTTC
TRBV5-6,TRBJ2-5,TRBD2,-,CASSLPTSGEQETQYF,TGTGCCAGCAGCTTGCCCACTAGCGGGGAACAAGAGACCCAGTACTTC
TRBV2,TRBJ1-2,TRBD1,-,CATQQGSGGYTF,TGTGCCACCCAACAGGGGTCTGGAGGCTACACCTTC
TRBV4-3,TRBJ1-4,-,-,CASSQVGSEKLFF,TGCGCCAGCAGCCAAGTCGGTAGTGAAAAACTGTTTTTT
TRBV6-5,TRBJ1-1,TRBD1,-,CASSPTGNTEAFF,TGTGCCAGCAGTCCGACAGGGAATACTGAAGCTTTCTTT
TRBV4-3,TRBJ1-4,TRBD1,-,CASSQRQGKLFF,TGCGCCAGCAGCCAGAGACAGGGAAAACTGTTTTTT
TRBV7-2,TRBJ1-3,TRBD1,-,CASSLRGTAGNTIYF,TGTGCCAGCAGCTTAAGAGGGACAGCTGGAAACACCATATATTTT
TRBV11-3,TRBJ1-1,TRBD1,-,CASSLLRGQGPESGSTEAFF,TGTGCCAGCAGCTTACTCAGGGGACAGGGGCCGGAATCGGGTAGCACTGAAGCTTTCTTT
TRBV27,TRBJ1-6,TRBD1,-,CASSLSTGGSPLHF,TGTGCCAGCAGTTTATCGACAGGGGGGTCACCCCTCCACTTT
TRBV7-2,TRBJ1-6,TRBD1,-,CASSLEGQGGNSPLHF,TGTGCCAGCAGCCTAGAAGGACAGGGAGGGAATTCACCCCTCCACTTT